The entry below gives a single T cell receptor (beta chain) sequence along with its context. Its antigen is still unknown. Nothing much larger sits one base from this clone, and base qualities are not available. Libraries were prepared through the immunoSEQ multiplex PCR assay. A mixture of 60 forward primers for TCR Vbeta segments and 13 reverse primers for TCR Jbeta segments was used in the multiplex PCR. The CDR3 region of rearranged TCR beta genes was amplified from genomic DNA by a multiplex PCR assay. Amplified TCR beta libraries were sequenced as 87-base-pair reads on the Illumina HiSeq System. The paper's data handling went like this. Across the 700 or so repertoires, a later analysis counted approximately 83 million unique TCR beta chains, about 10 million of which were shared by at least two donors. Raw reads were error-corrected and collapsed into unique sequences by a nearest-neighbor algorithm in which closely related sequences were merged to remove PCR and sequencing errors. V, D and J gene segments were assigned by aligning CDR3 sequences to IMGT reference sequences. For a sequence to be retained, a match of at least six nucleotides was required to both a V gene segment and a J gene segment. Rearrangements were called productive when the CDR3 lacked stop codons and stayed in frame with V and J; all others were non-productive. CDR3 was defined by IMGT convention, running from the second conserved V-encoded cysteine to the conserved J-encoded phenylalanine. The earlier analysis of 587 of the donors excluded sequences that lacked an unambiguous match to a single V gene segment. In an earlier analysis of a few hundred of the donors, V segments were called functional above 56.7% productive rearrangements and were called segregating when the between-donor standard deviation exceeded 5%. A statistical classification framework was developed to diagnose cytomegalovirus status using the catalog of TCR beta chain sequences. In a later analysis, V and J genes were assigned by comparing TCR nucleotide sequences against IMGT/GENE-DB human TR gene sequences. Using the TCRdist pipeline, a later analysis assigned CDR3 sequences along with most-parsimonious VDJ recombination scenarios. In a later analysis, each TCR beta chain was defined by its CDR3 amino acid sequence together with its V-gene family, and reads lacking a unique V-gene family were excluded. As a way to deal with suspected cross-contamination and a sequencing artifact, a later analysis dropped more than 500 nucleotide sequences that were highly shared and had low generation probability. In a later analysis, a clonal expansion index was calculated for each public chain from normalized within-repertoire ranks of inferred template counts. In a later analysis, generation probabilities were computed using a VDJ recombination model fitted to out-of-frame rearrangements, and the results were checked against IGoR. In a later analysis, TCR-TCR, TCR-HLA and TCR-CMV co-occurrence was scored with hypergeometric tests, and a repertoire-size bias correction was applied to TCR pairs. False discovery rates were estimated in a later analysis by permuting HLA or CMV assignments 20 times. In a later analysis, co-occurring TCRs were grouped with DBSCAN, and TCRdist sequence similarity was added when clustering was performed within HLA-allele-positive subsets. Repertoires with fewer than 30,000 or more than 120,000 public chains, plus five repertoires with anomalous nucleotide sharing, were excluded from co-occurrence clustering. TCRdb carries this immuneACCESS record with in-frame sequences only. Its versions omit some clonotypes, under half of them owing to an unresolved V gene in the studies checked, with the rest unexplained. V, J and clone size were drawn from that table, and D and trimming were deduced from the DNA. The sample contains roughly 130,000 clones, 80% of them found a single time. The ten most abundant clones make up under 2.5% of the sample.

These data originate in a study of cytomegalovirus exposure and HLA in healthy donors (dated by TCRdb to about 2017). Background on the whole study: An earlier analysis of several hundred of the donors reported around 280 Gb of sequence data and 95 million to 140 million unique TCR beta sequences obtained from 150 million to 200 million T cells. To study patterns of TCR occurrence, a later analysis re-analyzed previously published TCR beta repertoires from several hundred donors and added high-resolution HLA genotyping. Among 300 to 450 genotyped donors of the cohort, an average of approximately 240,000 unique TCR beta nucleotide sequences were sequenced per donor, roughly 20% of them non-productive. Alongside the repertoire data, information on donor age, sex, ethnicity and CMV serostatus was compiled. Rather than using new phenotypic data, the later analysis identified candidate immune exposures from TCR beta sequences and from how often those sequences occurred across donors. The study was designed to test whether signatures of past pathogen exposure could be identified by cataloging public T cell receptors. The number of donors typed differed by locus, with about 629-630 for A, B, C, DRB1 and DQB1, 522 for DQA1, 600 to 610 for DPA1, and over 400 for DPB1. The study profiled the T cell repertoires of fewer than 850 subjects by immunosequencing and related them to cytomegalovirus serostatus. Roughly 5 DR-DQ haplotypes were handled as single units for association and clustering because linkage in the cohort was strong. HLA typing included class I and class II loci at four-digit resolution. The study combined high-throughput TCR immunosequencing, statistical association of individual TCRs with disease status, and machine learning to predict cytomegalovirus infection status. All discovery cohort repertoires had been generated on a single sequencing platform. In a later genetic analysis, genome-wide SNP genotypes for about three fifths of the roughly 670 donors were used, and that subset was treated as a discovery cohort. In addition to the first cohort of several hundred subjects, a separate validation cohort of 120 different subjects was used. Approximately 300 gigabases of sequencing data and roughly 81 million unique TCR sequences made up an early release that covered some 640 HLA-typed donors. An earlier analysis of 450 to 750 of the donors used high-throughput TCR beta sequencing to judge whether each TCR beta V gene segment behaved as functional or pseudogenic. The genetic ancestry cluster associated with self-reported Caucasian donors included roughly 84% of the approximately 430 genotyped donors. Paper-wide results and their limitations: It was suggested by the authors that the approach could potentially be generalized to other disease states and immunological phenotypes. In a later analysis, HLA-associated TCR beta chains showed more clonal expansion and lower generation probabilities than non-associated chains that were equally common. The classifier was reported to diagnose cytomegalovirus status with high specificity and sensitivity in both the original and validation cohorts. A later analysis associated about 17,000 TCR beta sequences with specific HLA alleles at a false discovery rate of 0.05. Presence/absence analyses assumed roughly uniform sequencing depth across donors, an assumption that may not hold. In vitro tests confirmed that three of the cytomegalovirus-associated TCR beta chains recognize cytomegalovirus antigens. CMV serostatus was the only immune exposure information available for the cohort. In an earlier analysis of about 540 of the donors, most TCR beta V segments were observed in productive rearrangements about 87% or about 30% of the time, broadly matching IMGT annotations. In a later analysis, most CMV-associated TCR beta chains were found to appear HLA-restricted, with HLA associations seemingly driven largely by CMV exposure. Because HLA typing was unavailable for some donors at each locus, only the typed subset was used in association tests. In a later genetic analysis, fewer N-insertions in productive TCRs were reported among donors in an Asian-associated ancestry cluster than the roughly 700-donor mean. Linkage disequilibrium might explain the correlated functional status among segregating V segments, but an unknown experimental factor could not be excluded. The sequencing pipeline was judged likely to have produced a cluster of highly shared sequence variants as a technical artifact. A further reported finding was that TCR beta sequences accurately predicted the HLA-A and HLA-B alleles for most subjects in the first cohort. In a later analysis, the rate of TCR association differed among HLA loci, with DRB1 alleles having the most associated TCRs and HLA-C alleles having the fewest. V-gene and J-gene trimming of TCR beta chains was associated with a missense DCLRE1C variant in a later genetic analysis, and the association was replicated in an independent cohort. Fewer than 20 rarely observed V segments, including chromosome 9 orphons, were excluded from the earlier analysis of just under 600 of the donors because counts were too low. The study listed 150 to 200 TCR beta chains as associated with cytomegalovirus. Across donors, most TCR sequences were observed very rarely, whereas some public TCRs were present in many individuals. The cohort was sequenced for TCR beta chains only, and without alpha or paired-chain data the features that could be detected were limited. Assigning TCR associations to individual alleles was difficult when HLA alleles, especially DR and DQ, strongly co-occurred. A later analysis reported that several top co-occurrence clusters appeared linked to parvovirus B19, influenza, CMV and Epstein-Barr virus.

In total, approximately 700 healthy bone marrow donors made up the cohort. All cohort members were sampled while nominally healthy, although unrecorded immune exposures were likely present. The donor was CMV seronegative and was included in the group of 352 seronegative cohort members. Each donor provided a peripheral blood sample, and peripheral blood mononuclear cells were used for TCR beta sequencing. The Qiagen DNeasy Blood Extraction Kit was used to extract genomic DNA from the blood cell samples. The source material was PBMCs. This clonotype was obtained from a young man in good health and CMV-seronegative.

The CDR3 sequence is CASSELSGGASEQFF. Read as DNA, the sequence is TGTGCCAGCAGTGAGCTTAGCGGGGGGGCATCCGAGCAGTTCTTC. The sequence is built from TRBV2 and TRBJ2-1, with 11 bases in between that match TRBD2. The V end gives up 3 bases and the J end 10 bases, leaving 8 bases in the junction not matched to a gene. Measured from the cysteine to the phenylalanine, the CDR3 is 15 residues long. Just the 45-base CDR3 DNA is kept, in frame starting at base 1. The germline V gene sets CDR1 to SNHLY and CDR2 to FYNNEI.